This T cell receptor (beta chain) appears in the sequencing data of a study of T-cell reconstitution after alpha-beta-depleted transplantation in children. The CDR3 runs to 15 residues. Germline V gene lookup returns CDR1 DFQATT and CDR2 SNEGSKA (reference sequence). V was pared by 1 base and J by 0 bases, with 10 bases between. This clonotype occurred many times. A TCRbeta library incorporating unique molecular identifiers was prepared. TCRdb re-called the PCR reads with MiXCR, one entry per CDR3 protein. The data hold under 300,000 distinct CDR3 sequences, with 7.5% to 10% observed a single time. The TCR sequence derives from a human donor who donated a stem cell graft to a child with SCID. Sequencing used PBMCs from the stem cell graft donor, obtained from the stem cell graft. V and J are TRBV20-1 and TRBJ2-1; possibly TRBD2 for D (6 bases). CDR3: CSARAGADSYNEQFF. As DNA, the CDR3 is TGCAGTGCTAGAGCGGGAGCGGACTCCTACAATGAGCAGTTCTTC.